This T cell receptor (beta chain) originates from a study of identical twins (dated by TCRdb to about 2016). About the full investigation: The study deep-sequenced TCR alpha and beta repertoires from monozygotic twins, unrelated adults of various ages and cord blood to test whether fetal clonotypes persist. To rule out contamination, replicate twin experiments were performed at different times with different library preparation protocols.

Libraries were made using 5' RACE. Sequencing used an Illumina HiSeq 2000. A universal primer binding site was introduced by template switching, and a unique molecular identifier was present in the final cDNA, enabling accurate counting of TCR cDNA molecules. Specific primers in the conserved constant-segment region were used to synthesize first-strand cDNA for TCR alpha and beta chains. To control for contamination, each cDNA library was double barcoded with a SMART-Mk sample barcode plus Illumina barcodes. TruSeq adapter sequences, together with Illumina sample barcodes, were added in two successive PCR steps. Sequencing of the TCR alpha and beta cDNA libraries was done on the Illumina HiSeq platform using custom primers. The study's processing was this. MiGEC processed the raw reads to extract unique molecular identifiers, while MiXCR was used to determine the CDR3 positions. For each individual, recombination models were inferred using an EM algorithm with the repgenHMM and IGoR tools. The analysis of shared clonotypes was done with the tcR package in R, with sharing normalized by the product of cloneset sizes. To study raw recombination without the effects of thymic and clonal selection, out-of-frame nonproductive sequences were analyzed. Clones were called with MiXCR by TCRdb after fastp trimmed the public reads at Q25, and only in-frame beta chains were retained. Records with the same CDR3 protein are collapsed into one entry carrying the most frequent genes and DNA. The V and J calls here are based on TCRdb, not the publication. This sample lists fewer than 900,000 distinct CDR3 sequences; over 15% were detected once. The ten largest account for roughly 13% of the sample.

On this clonotype: What antigen it recognizes has not been identified. Base qualities are not at hand, and no much larger clone is one base apart.

Every donor was a healthy Caucasian. The twin cohort comprised three pairs of female monozygotic twins, all aged roughly 18 to 29 years. Peripheral blood mononuclear cells were the source from which RNA for the TCR libraries was isolated. Inclusive of the bounding cysteine and phenylalanine, the CDR3 is 16 residues long. CDR3 DNA is the only sequence kept; it has 48 bases, read in frame from the first base. The germline ends are 12 bases apart after V is trimmed by 0 bases and J by 2 bases. According to the germline V gene, CDR1 reads SGHAT and CDR2 reads FQNNGV. Results the study describes overall, beyond this receptor: A weaker excess of twin sharing was found in beta out-of-frame sequences because the signal-to-noise ratio was lowered by fewer shared sequences. Out-of-frame TCR alpha sequences shared between twins showed an excess of low generation-probability sequences compared with coincidental sharing between unrelated individuals. Because the same donors could not be followed over many years, the conclusions relied on cross-sectional statistical analysis. Abundant cord blood beta clonotypes carried fewer insertions; young adult naive repertoires showed a weaker similar trend, while memory repertoires showed none. Invariant T cells such as MAIT and iNKT could partly confound zero-insertion analyses, though diverse VJ usage argued against this for most clonotypes. In monozygotic twins, recombination models systematically underestimated out-of-frame TCR alpha sharing, but the models matched the sharing seen between unrelated individuals.

This same sample was also taken into another study, of T cells expressing NK-cell markers. The second study's authors report: Three sorted T-cell subsets (CD3+CD56+NKG2C+, CD3+CD56+NKG2C- and CD3+CD56-NKG2C+) from under 10 donors had their TCR beta-chain repertoires profiled. Among the eight sequenced donors, only one was HCMV-seronegative, while the other seven were HCMV-seropositive. To restrict sorting to alphabetaTCR-expressing T cells, an anti-gammadeltaTCR antibody was added in several experiments. For roughly six donors, the dominant CD3+CD56+NKG2C+ clonotypes were among the top 10 CD8+ clonotypes and accounted for roughly 1.0-7.5% of CD8+ T cells. Those dominant clonotypes were again the most abundant among CD3+CD56-NKG2C+ cells in a few donors, at about 25-65%. Whether the expanded NKG2C-expressing T cell clones were specific for HCMV antigens remained unclear. The study sequenced eight donors, all healthy volunteers chosen at random: three men and five women. HCMV-specific IgG was detected in serum with a commercial ELISA kit to determine HCMV serostatus. For several donors, bulk peripheral blood T-cell repertoires were also sequenced from unsorted PBMC. Reads were demultiplexed and grouped by UMI with MIGEC, and clonotypes were assembled and quantified with MiTCR. To exclude erroneous sequences, any TCR cDNA sequence not supported by at least two reads was discarded. Downstream repertoire analysis used the tcR package, and clonotypes were matched across fractions by CDR3 nucleotide sequence plus V segment. VDJmatch was used to annotate antigen specificity against VDJdb, with one amino acid substitution in CDR3 allowed.

This TCR came from a young woman in good health. The sequence is built from TRBV11-2 and TRBJ2-3; the D segment could be TRBD2, given 6 matching bases. The sequenced sample consisted of PBMCs. The DNA reads as follows: TGTGCCAGCAGCTTAGATCATGGGGGGACCACAGATACGCAGTATTTT. Its product reads: CASSLDHGGTTDTQYF.